The 8 T cell receptor beta chains presented below share a single source sample, sequenced in a study of Ad26.COV2.S vaccination and SARS-CoV-2 variants (dated by TCRdb to the early 2020s). This specimen's treatment or condition label, interpreted: roughly 20 received Ad26.COV2.S at low or high dose, single or two shots; 5 received placebo; per-sample allocation not given. For vaccine and placebo recipients, repertoires were sequenced using samples collected on day 63 after the first injection. Libraries were made using the immunoSEQ multiplex PCR assay. The immuneACCESS repertoire file appears here via TCRdb, limited to in-frame rearrangements. These files lack a portion of the clones; in checked studies, under half of the deficit traces to unresolved V genes, and the cause of the others is not known. The sample table records hundreds of thousands of clones; about 89% of these occur just once. The top ten clones comprise around 1.5% of the sample.

The specimen was peripheral blood, collected in a trial of Ad26.COV2.S vaccine versus placebo. The source of these receptors is a person aged 18-65 years who received the Ad26.COV2.S COVID-19 vaccine or a placebo.

Only a few counts were recorded for this clone. The rearrangement joins TRBV6-5 to TRBJ2-7; D ambiguous. Germline V CDR1 and CDR2: MNHEY, SVGAGI. The CDR3 contains 14 residues. Trimming took off 0 bases at V and 3 bases at J, with 9 bases between the two ends. The CDR3 DNA reads as TGTGCCAGCAGTTACTCTTTCCAGAGCTACGAGCAGTACTTC. Encoded protein: CASSYSFQSYEQYF.

The chain combines TRBV9 with TRBJ1-3; D gene uncertain. Germline V gives CDR1 SGDLS, CDR2 YYNGEE. The CDR3 spans 16 residues. V was cut by 1 base and J by 4 bases, with 15 bases left in between. The DNA for the CDR3 is TGTGCCAGCAGCGTAACAGCTGGGTTCGGGGGAAACACCATATATTTT. Amino acid sequence: CASSVTAGFGGNTIYF.

V and J are TRBV5-5 and TRBJ1-2, with D perhaps TRBD1 (5 bases). Trimming took off 0 bases at V and 2 bases at J, with 11 bases between the two ends. Germline V CDR1 and CDR2: SGHKS, YYEKEE (reference sequence). CDR3 length: 15 amino acids. The CDR3: CASSLVRGPNYGYTF. The CDR3 nucleotides are TGTGCCAGCAGCTTGGTCCGGGGCCCCAACTATGGCTACACCTTC.

This chain uses TRBV6-5 with TRBJ1-5; 7 bases line up with TRBD1. The junction had 10 bases not matched to a gene; V was cut back by 6 bases and J by 5 bases. Germline V lookup: CDR1 MNHEY, CDR2 SVGAGI. The CDR3 is made up of 15 amino acids. CDR3 coding DNA: TGTGCCAGCAGCAGACAGGGCCTATCTTATCAGCCCCAGCATTTT. Translating it yields CASSRQGLSYQPQHF.

J is TRBJ1-4 and V is TRBV3-1 (or the pseudogene TRBV3-2); unclear D gene. This CDR3 contains 20 residues. Trimming took off 0 bases at V and 3 bases at J, with 23 bases between the two ends. Germline assignment: CDR1 LGHDT and CDR2 YNNKEL (reference sequence). CDR3 bases: TGTGCCAGCAGCCAAGATCATGTGACTAGCGTATGGCTGGCTAATGAAAAACTGTTTTTT. Translated, it gives CASSQDHVTSVWLANEKLFF.

A single count supports this clone. This chain links TRBV27 with TRBJ2-3; D tentatively reads TRBD1 or TRBD2 (6 bases each). The CDR3 sequence is 15 residues long. The germline V and J ends were trimmed by 4 bases and 7 bases, with 18 bases remaining between them. Per the germline V gene, CDR1 is MNHEY and CDR2 is SMNVEV (reference sequence). The CDR3 region has the DNA TGTGCCAGCAGTTCCCTGGGGGGCCTCGGGAATACGCAGTATTTT. This translates into CASSSLGGLGNTQYF.

The gene calls are TRBV19 and TRBJ1-4; D is unresolved. With 5 bases removed from V and 0 bases from J, the gap between germline ends came to 13 bases. Germline CDR1 is LNHDA and CDR2 is SQIVND (reference sequence). The CDR3 sequence is 16 residues long. The CDR3 DNA reads TGTGCCAGTAGTGGTCCTCGGGGAGCAACTAATGAAAAACTGTTTTTT. This sequence encodes CASSGPRGATNEKLFF. The full variable domain, completed using reference TRBV19 and TRBJ1-4, is DGGITQSPKYLFRKEGQNVTLSCEQNLNHDAMYWYRQDPGQGLRLIYYSQIVNDFQKGDIAEGYSVSREKKESFPLTVTSAQKNPTAFYLCASSGPRGATNEKLFFGSGTQLSVL.

As concerns this clone: An end of the junction differs from the germline gene, which may be a read error. The CDR3 DNA follows: TGCGCCAGCTTGGGGATGAACGCTGAAGCTTTCTTT. Translating it yields CASLGMNAEAFF. This chain links TRBV5-1 with TRBJ1-1; no clear D. This CDR3 has 12 amino acids. Germline CDR1 is SGHRS and CDR2 is YFSETQ. The variable domain in full, completed from reference TRBV5-1 and TRBJ1-1, reads KAGVTQTPRYLIKTRGQQVTLSCSPISGHRSVSWYQQTPGQGLQFLFEYFSETQRNKGNFPGRFSGRQFSNSRSEMNVSTLELGDSALYLCASLGMNAEAFFGQGTRLTVV.